This T cell receptor beta chain comes out of a study of blood T cell repertoires in COVID-19. Repertoires were generated with immunoSEQ multiplex PCR, while TCRdb's copy carries only in-frame clones and drops some. The data show about 130,000 clones, around 86% seen once. Germline V lookup: CDR1 SGHRS, CDR2 YFSETQ. V lost 3 bases to trimming and J lost 6 bases, with 18 bases between them. The CDR3 extends over 15 amino acids. This TCR derives from a woman in her fifties or sixties who had recovered from COVID-19. The rearrangement links TRBV5-1 to TRBJ1-1, with D perhaps TRBD1 (6 bases). Sequences were obtained from peripheral blood. This CDR3 is CASSSQPQGNPEAFF. For the CDR3, the DNA is TGCGCCAGCAGCTCCCAACCACAGGGAAACCCTGAAGCTTTCTTT.